This TCR beta chain was sequenced for a study of cytomegalovirus exposure and HLA in healthy donors. In regard to this clone: The antigen is undetermined.

Trimming took 0 bases from V and 4 from J, leaving 7 bases between them. Germline CDR1 SGHNT, CDR2 YYREEE (reference sequence). The CDR3 is made up of 13 amino acids. General study results and limits: A link between a missense DCLRE1C variant and TCR beta V- and J-gene trimming emerged from a later analysis. TCR beta chains numbering some 160 were designated cytomegalovirus-associated.

The PCR contained 60 Vbeta and 13 Jbeta primers. Using immunoSEQ multiplex PCR, the repertoire was profiled, and TCRdb retains in-frame clones only, with some absent. The repertoire table contains approximately 200,000 clones. The clonotype comes from a boy aged 10-17 years in good health and CMV-seronegative. This rearrangement joins TRBV5-4 to TRBJ2-5; D is undetermined. Sequencing was performed on PBMCs. The CDR3 region has the DNA TGTGCCAGCAGCTTGGGGCTAGGAGAGACCCAGTACTTC. It specifies CASSLGLGETQYF.